This TCR beta chain is drawn from a study of control samples from healthy donors and cancer patients. Here immunoSEQ multiplex PCR was the method, and the copy in TCRdb shows in-frame clones only, minus some. This table lists about 190,000 clones. Looked up from germline, CDR1 is SGDLS and CDR2 is YYNGEE. V was trimmed by 0 bases and J by 6 bases, leaving 10 bases between them. The CDR3 runs to 13 residues. The sample taken for sequencing was blood. This sequence joins TRBV9 and TRBJ2-7; D remains unclear. This TCR was sampled from a woman in her thirties in good health. The CDR3 spells CASSVGGSREQYF. The CDR3 DNA reads TGTGCCAGCAGCGTAGGGGGAAGTCGCGAGCAGTACTTC.